This T cell receptor beta chain comes out of a study of response to subunit inactivated influenza vaccine. V lost 6 bases, J lost 0 bases, and 12 bases lay in between. CDR3 size: 14 residues. Germline CDR1 and CDR2: DFQATT and SNEGSKA (reference sequence). This clonotype was seen a handful of times. TCRdb recomputed calls from the RT-PCR reads with MiXCR, one row per CDR3 protein. This table holds hundreds of thousands of distinct CDR3 sequences, about 18% found once. This sequence was found in a middle-aged man who received an inactivated influenza vaccine. Sample: PBMCs from blood, taken about 5 days after vaccination. This chain uses TRBV20-1 with TRBJ2-1, with D perhaps being TRBD1 or TRBD2 (5 bases each). CDR3 nucleotides: TGCAGTGCCACCGGGACCTTCTCCTACAATGAGCAGTTCTTC. It is translated as CSATGTFSYNEQFF.